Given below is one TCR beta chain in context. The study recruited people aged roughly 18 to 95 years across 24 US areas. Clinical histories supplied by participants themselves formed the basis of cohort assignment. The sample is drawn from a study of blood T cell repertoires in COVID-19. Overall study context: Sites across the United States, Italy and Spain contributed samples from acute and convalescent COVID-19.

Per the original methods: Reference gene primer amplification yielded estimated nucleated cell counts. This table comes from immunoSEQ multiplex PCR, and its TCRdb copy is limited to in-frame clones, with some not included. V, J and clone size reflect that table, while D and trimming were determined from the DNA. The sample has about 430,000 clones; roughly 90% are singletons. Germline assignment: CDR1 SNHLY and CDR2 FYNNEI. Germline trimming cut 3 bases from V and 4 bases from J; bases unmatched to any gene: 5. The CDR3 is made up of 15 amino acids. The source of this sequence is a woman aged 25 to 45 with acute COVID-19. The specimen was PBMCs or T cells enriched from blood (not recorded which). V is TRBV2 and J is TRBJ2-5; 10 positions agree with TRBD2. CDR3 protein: CASSDALAGAETQYF. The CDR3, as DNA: TGTGCCAGCAGTGACGCCCTAGCGGGGGCAGAGACCCAGTACTTC.